The 3 T cell receptor beta chains in this list originate from one sample, sequenced in a study of human T cells and chemical hapten exposure. As to time point: pre-sensitization, week 0. The treatment: therapeutic diphenylcyclopropenone sensitization with weekly scalp DPC. TCRdb independently ran MiXCR on the RACE reads; one entry per CDR3 protein. The repertoire holds fewer than 70,000 distinct CDR3 sequences, with approximately 6.7% as singletons. This sample comprised whole blood, obtained in connection with sensitization to the hapten diphenylcyclopropenone (DPC). Every receptor here comes from a woman between 25 and 40 years old with alopecia areata. Some clones in this sample may be carry-over from other donors' samples.

This clonotype was seen many times. The genes are TRBV3-1 and TRBJ2-1; 10 bases are a match to TRBD2. The length of the CDR3 is 21 residues. The germline V gene encodes CDR1 LGHDT and CDR2 YNNKEL (reference sequence). Unmatched junction bases numbered 24, after V lost 1 base and J lost 9 bases. The DNA for the CDR3 is TGTGCCAGCAGCCAAGGCCCCACTAGCGGGGTTTCAGGTTGGATGTTGGGTGAGCAGTTCTTC. This gives the protein CASSQGPTSGVSGWMLGEQFF.

This clonotype was observed at least ten times. J is TRBJ1-5 and V is TRBV27, with TRBD1 matching 8 bases. The trim removed 4 bases at V and 3 bases at J, leaving 5 bases unmatched. Germline CDR1 is MNHEY and CDR2 is SMNVEV (reference sequence). The CDR3 is 15 amino acids. This CDR3 is CASSSGDRTNQPQHF. The CDR3 nucleotides are TGTGCCAGCAGTTCAGGGGACAGGACCAATCAGCCCCAGCATTTT.

The table lists this clonotype with many counts. The J gene is TRBJ2-1, the V gene TRBV18, with D unclear. From germline, CDR1 is KGHSH and CDR2 LQKENI. Trimming took off 2 bases at V and 9 bases at J, with 14 bases between the two ends. CDR3 size: 14 residues. CDR3: CASSPNFSGAEQFF. In DNA, the CDR3 is TGTGCCAGCTCACCAAATTTTAGTGGAGCTGAGCAGTTCTTC.